Each of the 7 T cell receptor beta chains below was sequenced from the same sample in a study of blood T cell repertoires in COVID-19. TCRdb's table, derived via immunoSEQ multiplex PCR, lists solely in-frame clones and lacks some. The data show around 73,000 clones, with about 80% seen just once and 28% held by the top ten. Sequencing was performed on peripheral blood. The receptors here all came from a human donor in a cohort sampled during active COVID-19.

This clone was detected only a few times. The chain links TRBV4-1 to TRBJ1-3; D uncertain. Trimming removed 0 bases at V and 5 bases at J, with 8 bases between. CDR1 and CDR2 (germline): MGHRA, YSYEKL. This CDR3 has 14 residues. For the CDR3, the DNA is TGCGCCAGCAGCCAAGATAAATCTAGAAACACCATATATTTT. Its protein is CASSQDKSRNTIYF.

The chain is built from TRBV7-2 and TRBJ2-1, with D perhaps matching TRBD1 (5 bases). This CDR3 has 15 amino acids. The germline V gene encodes CDR1 SGHTA and CDR2 FQGNSA. The germline V and J ends were trimmed by 1 base and 12 bases, with 19 bases remaining between them. The CDR3 protein is CASSLGGSLVQGQFF. The CDR3 DNA is TGTGCCAGCAGCTTAGGGGGATCCCTGGTGCAGGGGCAGTTCTTC. The full variable domain, completed using reference TRBV7-2 and TRBJ2-1, is GAGVSQSPSNKVTEKGKDVELRCDPISGHTALYWYRQSLGQGLEFLIYFQGNSAPDKSGLPSDRFSAERTGGSVSTLTIQRTQQEDSAVYLCASSLGGSLVQGQFFGPGTRLTVL.

The chain recombines TRBV7-3 with TRBJ2-7, with D maybe TRBD1 (6 bases). CDR1 is SGHTA, CDR2 FQGTGA, per germline. Trimming took off 5 bases at V and 5 bases at J, with 13 bases between the two ends. This CDR3 has 13 residues. This CDR3 is CASSRDRINEQYF. CDR3 coding DNA: TGTGCCAGCAGCCGTGACAGGATCAACGAGCAGTACTTC.

This clone was counted a few times. V and J are TRBV5-1 and TRBJ2-4; D might be TRBD2 (5 bases). CDR1 SGHRS and CDR2 YFSETQ come from the germline V gene. Trimming took 0 bases from V and 0 from J, leaving 13 bases between them. The CDR3 is 17 amino acids. The CDR3 is CASSLGPPGVAKNIQYF. The CDR3 coding sequence is TGCGCCAGCAGCTTGGGGCCCCCCGGGGTAGCCAAAAACATTCAGTACTTC.

The rearrangement joins TRBV7-2 to TRBJ1-4, with 8 bases matching TRBD1. Trimming removed 1 base from V and 8 bases from J; junction bases left unmatched: 9. There are 16 residues in the CDR3. Germline assignment: CDR1 SGHTA and CDR2 FQGNSA. CDR3 bases: TGTGCCAGCAGCTTAGGAAGGACAGGGTCGGTAGAAAAACTGTTTTTT. This encodes CASSLGRTGSVEKLFF.

The chain uses TRBV4-1 and TRBJ1-2, with D unresolved. This CDR3 has 13 residues. From germline, CDR1 is MGHRA and CDR2 YSYEKL. With 4 bases removed from V and 3 bases from J, the gap between germline ends came to 9 bases. In DNA form, the CDR3 reads TGCGCCAGCAGCCCCCCGGGATACTATGGCTACACCTTC. Its protein product is CASSPPGYYGYTF.

CDR3 loop: CASSLIASGIYTSTDTQYF. CDR3 nucleotides: TGTGCCAGCAGCCTGATAGCGAGCGGGATTTATACTAGCACAGATACGCAGTATTTT. This rearrangement joins TRBV5-4 to TRBJ2-3, with 7 bases identical to TRBD2. The CDR3 covers 19 residues. Trimming took 4 bases from V and 0 from J; bases not matched to a gene: 17. CDR1 is SGHNT, CDR2 YYREEE, per germline (reference sequence).